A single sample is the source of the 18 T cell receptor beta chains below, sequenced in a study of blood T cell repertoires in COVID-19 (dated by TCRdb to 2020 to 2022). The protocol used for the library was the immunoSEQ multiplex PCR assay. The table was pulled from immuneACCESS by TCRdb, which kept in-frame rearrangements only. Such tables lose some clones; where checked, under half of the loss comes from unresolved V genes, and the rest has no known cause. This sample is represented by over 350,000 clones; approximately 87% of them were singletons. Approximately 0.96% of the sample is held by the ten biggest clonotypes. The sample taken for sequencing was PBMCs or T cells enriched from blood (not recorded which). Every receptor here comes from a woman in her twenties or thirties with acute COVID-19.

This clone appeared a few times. CDR3: CASSWGTSQGYEQYF. DNA of the CDR3: TGTGCCAGCAGCTGGGGGACTAGTCAAGGTTACGAGCAGTACTTC. The chain combines TRBV7-8 with TRBJ2-7; TRBD2 aligns across 8 bases. Germline loops: CDR1 SGHVS, CDR2 FQNEAQ. CDR3 length: 15 amino acids. Trimming removed 4 bases from V and 4 bases from J; junction bases left unmatched: 9.

CDR3 DNA: TGTGCCAGCAGTTGGAGGACAGGGATCCCTGGTGGTGTTGTGGGCTACACCTTC. Protein product: CASSWRTGIPGGVVGYTF. The chain carries TRBV27 and TRBJ1-2; 8 nucleotides match TRBD1. Germline values: CDR1 MNHEY, CDR2 SMNVEV (reference sequence). The CDR3 is made up of 18 amino acids. V lost 4 bases and J lost 8; bases outside the gene matches: 21.

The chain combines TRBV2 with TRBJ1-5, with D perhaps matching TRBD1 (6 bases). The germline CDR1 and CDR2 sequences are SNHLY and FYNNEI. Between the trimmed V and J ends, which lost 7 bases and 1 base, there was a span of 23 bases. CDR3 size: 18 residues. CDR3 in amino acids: CASTKGVGGDSSNQPQHF. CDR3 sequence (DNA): TGTGCCAGCACCAAAGGGGTAGGGGGTGACTCGAGCAATCAGCCCCAGCATTTT.

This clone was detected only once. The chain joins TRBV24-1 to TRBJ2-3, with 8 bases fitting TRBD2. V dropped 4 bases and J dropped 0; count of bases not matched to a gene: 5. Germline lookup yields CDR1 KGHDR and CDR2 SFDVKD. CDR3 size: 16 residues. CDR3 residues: CATSDLAGPSTDTQYF. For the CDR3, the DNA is TGTGCCACCAGTGACCTAGCGGGCCCTAGCACAGATACGCAGTATTTT.

The CDR3 nucleotides read TGTGCCAGCAGTTTCTCCGACAGGGGGCAATCACCCCTCCACTTT. Its protein is CASSFSDRGQSPLHF. The chain is built from TRBV27 and TRBJ1-6; TRBD1 agrees at 10 bases. The CDR3 covers 15 residues. The junction had 6 bases not matched to a gene; V was cut back by 3 bases and J by 10 bases. Germline values: CDR1 MNHEY, CDR2 SMNVEV (reference sequence).

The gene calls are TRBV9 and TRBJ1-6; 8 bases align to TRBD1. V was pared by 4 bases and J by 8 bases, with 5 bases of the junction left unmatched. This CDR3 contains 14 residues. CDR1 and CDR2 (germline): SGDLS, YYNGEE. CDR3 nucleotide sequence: TGTGCCAGCAGCCCAGGGACAGGCGATTCACCCCTCCACTTT. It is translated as CASSPGTGDSPLHF.

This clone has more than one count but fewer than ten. Written as DNA, the CDR3 is TGTGCCAGCAGCTTGGATACGGACAGGGTGAGGGAAAAACTGTTTTTT. It translates to CASSLDTDRVREKLFF. V is TRBV5-7 and J is TRBJ1-4; 8 bases align to TRBD1. TRBV5-7 is an ORF for which the function is uncertain. The CDR3 has 16 residues. Trimming removed 0 bases from V and 8 bases from J; junction bases left unmatched: 9.

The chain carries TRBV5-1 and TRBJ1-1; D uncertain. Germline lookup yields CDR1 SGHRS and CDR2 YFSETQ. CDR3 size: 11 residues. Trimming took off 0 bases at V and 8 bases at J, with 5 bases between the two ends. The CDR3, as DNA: TGCGCCAGCAGCTTGGAACAGGAAGCTTTCTTT. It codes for CASSLEQEAFF.

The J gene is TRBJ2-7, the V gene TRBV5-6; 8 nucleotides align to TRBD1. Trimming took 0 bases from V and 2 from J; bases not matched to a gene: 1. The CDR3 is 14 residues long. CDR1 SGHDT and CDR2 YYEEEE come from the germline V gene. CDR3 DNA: TGTGCCAGCAGCTTGGGGGGACAGGCCTACGAGCAGTACTTC. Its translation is CASSLGGQAYEQYF.

CDR3 in DNA: TGTGCCAGTAGGGGTGAGGGACAGGGTACAGATACGCAGTATTTT. Protein: CASRGEGQGTDTQYF. The chain recombines TRBV19 with TRBJ2-3; TRBD1 matches 9 bases. V was clipped by 6 bases and J by 3 bases; unmatched bases: 7. Germline V CDR1 and CDR2: LNHDA, SQIVND (reference sequence). CDR3 length: 15 residues.

The CDR3 protein is CASSPLGGGSNEKLFF. CDR3 DNA: TGTGCCAGTAGTCCCCTAGGCGGGGGATCTAATGAAAAACTGTTTTTT. The rearrangement joins TRBV19 to TRBJ1-4; maybe TRBD1 (5 bases). Germline CDR1 LNHDA, CDR2 SQIVND (reference sequence). The CDR3 covers 16 residues. Trimming took 5 bases from V and 3 from J, leaving 16 bases between them.

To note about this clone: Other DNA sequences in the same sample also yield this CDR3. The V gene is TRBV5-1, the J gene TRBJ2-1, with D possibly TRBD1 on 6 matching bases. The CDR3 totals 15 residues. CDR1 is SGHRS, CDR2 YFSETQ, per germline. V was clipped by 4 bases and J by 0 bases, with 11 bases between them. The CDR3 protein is CASSPTGSSYNEQFF. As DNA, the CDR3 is TGCGCCAGCAGCCCTACAGGGAGCTCCTACAATGAGCAGTTCTTC.

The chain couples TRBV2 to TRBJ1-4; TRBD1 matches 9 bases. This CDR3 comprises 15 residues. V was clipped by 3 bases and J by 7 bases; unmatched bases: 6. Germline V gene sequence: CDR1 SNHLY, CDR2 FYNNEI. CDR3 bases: TGTGCCAGCAGTGATGGGACAGGGAAGAGTGAAAAACTGTTTTTT. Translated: CASSDGTGKSEKLFF.

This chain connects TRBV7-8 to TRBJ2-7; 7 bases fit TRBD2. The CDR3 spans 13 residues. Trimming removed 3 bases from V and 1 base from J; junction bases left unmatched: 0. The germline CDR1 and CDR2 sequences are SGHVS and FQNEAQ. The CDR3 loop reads CASSFGGSYEQYF. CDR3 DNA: TGTGCCAGCAGCTTCGGGGGGTCCTACGAGCAGTACTTC.

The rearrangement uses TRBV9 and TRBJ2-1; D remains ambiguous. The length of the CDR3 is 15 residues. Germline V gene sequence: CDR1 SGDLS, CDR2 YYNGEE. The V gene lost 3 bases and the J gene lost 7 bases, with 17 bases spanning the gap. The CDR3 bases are TGTGCCAGCAGCGGAGGCCCTACTGGAGTGAATGAGCAGTTCTTC. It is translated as CASSGGPTGVNEQFF.

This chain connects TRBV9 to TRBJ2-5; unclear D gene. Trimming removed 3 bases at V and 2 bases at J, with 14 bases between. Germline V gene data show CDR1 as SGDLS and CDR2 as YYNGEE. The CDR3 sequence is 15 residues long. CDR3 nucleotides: TGTGCCAGCAGCGGCCCGAGGTTGGAACAAGAGACCCAGTACTTC. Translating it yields CASSGPRLEQETQYF.

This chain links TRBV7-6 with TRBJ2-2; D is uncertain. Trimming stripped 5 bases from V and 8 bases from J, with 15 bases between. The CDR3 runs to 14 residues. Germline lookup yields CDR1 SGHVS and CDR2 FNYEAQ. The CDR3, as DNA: TGTGCCAGCAGCCCCTCCCCCGTGAGGGGGGAGCTGTTTTTT. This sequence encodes CASSPSPVRGELFF.

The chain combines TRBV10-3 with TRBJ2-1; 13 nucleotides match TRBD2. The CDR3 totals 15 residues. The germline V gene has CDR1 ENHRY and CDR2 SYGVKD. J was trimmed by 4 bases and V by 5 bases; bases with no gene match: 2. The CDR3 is CAISTTSGGYNEQFF. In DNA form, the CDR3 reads TGTGCCATCAGTACGACTAGCGGGGGGTACAATGAGCAGTTCTTC.